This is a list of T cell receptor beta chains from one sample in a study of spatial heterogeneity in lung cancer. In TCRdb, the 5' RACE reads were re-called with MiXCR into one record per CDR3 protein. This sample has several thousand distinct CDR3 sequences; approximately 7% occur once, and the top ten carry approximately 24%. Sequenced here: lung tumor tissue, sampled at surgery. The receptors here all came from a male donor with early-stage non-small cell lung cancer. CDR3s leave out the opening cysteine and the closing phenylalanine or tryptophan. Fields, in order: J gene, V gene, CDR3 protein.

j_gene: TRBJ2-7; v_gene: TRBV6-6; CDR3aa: ASSSAGGEQY
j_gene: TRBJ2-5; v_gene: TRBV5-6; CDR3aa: ASSLAIQETQY
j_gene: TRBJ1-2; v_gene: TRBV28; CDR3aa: ASRSSYGYT
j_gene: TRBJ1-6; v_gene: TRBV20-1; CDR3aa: SATGSNSPLH
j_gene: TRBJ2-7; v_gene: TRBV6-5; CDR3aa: ASRDGGGQSYEQY
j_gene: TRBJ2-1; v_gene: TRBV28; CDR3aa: ASRTVNEQF
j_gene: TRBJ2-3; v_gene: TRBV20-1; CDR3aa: SAPTRLERADTQY
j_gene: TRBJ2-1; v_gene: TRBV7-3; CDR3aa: ASSPPPTSGNSYNEQF
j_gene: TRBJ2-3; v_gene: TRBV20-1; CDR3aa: SAGVGQFTDTQY
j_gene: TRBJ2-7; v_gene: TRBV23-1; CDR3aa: ASIPGSSYEQY
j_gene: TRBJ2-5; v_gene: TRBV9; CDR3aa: ASSAEDRYETQY
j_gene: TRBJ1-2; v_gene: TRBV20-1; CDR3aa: SAREIDLGYT
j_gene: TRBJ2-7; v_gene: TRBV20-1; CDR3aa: SASSRASGSYEQY
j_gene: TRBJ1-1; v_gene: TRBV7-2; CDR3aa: ASSLATGRGGTEAF
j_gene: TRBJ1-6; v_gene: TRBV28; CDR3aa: ASTTGPFNSPLH
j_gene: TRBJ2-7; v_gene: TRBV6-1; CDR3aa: ASSGMGDPYEQY
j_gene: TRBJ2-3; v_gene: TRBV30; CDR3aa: AWSASLAEADTQY
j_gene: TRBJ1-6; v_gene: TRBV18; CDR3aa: ASSPLGDRNSPLH
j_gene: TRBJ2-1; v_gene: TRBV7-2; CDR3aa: ASSLHRGLNYNEQF
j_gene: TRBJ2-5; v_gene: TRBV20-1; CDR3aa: SARQGDQETQY
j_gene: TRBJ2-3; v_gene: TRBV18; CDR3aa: ASSPQGSTDTQY
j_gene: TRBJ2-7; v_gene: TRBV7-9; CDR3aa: ASSPGTGDYEQY
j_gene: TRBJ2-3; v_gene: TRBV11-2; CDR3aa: ASSFTLAGDTQY
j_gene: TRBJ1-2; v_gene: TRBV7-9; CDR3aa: ASSSAGARGYT
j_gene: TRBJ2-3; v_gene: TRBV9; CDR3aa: ASSVAEDTQY
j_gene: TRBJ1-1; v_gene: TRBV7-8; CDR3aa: ASSLGPEGDTEAF
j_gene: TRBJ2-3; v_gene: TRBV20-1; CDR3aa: SVKGSTDTQY
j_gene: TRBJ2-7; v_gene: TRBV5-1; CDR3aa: ASKSGQGFGEQY
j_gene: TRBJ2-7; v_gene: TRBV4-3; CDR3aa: ASSQDLGDGDYEQY